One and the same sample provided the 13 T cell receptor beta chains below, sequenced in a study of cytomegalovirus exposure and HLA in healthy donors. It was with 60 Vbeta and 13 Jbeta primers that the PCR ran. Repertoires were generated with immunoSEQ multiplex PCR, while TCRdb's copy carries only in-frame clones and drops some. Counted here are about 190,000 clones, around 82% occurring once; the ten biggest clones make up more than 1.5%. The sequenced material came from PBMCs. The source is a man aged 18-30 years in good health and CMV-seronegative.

In DNA, the CDR3 is TGTGCCAGCAGTCACGGGACTAACACAGATACGCAGTATTTT. This encodes CASSHGTNTDTQYF. This sequence joins TRBV27 and TRBJ2-3, with 7 bases that match TRBD2. Germline lookup yields CDR1 MNHEY and CDR2 SMNVEV (reference sequence). The CDR3 runs 14 residues. The J segment lost 2 bases and the V segment lost 5 bases, leaving 4 bases of the junction unmatched.

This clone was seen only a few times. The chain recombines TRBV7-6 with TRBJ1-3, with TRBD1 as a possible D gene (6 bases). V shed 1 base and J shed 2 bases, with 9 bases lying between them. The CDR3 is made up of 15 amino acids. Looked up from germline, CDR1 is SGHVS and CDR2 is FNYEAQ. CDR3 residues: CASSLGPGAGNTIYF. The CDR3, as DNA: TGTGCCAGCAGCTTAGGCCCAGGGGCTGGAAACACCATATATTTT. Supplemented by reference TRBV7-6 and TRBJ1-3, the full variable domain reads GAGVSQSPRYKVTKRGQDVALRCDPISGHVSLYWYRQALGQGPEFLTYFNYEAQQDKSGLPNDRFSAERPEGSISTLTIQRTEQRDSAMYRCASSLGPGAGNTIYFGEGSWLTVV.

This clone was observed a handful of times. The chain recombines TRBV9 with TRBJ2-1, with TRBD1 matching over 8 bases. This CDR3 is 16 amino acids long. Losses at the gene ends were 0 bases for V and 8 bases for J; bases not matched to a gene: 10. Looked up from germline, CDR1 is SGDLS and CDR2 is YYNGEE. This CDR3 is CASSVGDSLDRDEQFF. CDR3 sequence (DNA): TGTGCCAGCAGCGTAGGGGACAGCCTGGACAGGGATGAGCAGTTCTTC.

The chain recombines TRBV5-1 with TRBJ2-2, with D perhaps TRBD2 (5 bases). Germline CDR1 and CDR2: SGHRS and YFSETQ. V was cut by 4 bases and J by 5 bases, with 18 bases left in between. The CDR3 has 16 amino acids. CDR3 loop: CASSRFTRLGTGELFF. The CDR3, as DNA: TGCGCCAGCAGCCGATTCACTAGGTTGGGGACCGGGGAGCTGTTTTTT.

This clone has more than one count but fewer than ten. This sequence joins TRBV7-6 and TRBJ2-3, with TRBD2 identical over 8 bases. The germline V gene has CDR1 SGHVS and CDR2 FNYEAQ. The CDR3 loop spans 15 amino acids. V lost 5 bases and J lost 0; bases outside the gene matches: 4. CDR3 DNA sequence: TGTGCCAGCAGCCGCGGGGGGCATAGCACAGATACGCAGTATTTT. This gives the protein CASSRGGHSTDTQYF.

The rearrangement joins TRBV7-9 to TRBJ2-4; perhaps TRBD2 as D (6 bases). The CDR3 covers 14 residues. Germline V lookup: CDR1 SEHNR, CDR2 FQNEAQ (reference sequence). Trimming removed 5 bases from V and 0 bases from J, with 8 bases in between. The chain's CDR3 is CASSPGLAKNIQYF. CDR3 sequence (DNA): TGTGCCAGCAGCCCGGGACTAGCCAAAAACATTCAGTACTTC. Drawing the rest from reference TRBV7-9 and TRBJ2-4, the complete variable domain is DTGVSQNPRHKITKRGQNVTFRCDPISEHNRLYWYRQTLGQGPEFLTYFQNEAQLEKSRLLSDRFSAERPKGSFSTLEIQRTEQGDSAMYLCASSPGLAKNIQYFGAGTRLSVL.

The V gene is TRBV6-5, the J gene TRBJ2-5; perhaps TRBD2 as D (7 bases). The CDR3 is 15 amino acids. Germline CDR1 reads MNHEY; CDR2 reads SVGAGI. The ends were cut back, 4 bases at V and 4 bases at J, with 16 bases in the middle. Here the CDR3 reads CASSSKTGGGETQYF. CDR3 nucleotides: TGTGCCAGCAGTTCGAAGACAGGCGGGGGAGAGACCCAGTACTTC.

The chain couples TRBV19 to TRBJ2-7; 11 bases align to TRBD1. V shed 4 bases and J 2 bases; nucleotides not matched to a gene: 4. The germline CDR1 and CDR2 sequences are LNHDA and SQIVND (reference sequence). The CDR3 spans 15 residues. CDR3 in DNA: TGTGCCAGTAGTACCCGGGACAGGGGGGCCTACGAGCAGTACTTC. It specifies CASSTRDRGAYEQYF.

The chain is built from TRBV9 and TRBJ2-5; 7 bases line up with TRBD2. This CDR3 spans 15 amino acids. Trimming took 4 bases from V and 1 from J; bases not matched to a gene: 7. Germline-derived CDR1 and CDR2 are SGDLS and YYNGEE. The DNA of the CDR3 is TGTGCCAGCAGCCAAAGCGGGGCCCTCCAAGAGACCCAGTACTTC. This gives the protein CASSQSGALQETQYF. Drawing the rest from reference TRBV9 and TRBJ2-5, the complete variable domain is DSGVTQTPKHLITATGQRVTLRCSPRSGDLSVYWYQQSLDQGLQFLIQYYNGEERAKGNILERFSAQQFPDLHSELNLSSLELGDSALYFCASSQSGALQETQYFGPGTRLLVL.

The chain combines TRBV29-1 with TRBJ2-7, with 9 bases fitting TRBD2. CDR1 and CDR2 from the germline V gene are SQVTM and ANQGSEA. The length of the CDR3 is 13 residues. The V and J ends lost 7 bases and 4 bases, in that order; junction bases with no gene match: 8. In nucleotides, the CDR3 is TGCAGCGCTTTAGCGGGAGACCCTTACGAGCAGTACTTC. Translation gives CSALAGDPYEQYF.

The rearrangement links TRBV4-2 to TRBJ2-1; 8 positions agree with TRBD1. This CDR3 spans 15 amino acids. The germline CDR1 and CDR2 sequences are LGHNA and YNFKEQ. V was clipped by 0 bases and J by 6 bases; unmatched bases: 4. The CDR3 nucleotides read TGTGCCAGCAGCCAAGATAGGACAGGGTTCAATGAGCAGTTCTTC. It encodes CASSQDRTGFNEQFF.

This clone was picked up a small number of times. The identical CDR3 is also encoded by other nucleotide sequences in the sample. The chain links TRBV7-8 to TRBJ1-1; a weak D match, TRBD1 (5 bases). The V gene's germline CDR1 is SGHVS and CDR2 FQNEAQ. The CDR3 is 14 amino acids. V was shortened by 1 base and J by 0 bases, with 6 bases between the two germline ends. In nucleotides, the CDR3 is TGTGCCAGCAGCTTAGGACAGTTGAACACTGAAGCTTTCTTT. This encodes CASSLGQLNTEAFF.

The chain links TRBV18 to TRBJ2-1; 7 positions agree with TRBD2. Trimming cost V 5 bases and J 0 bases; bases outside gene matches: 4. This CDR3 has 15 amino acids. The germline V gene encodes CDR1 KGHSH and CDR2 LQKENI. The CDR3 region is CASSLGEGSYNEQFF. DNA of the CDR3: TGTGCCAGCTCATTGGGGGAGGGCTCCTACAATGAGCAGTTCTTC.